This T cell receptor (beta chain) originates from a study of a mutant IDH1 vaccine in newly diagnosed glioma. The repertoire was sequenced with immunoSEQ multiplex PCR; TCRdb's copy has only in-frame clones and lacks some. Among about 21,000 clones listed, about 85% were seen once. In regard to this clone: Its antigen is unknown.

The CDR3 is 15 residues long. V gave up 3 bases and J gave up 0 bases, with 9 bases separating them. Germline loops: CDR1 GTSNPN, CDR2 SVGIG (reference sequence). Study-wide results and caveats: The study observed vaccine-induced immune responses in 90% to 95% of patients.

Time point: baseline, week 1 (first vaccination visit). The treatment was: pre-vaccination baseline after standard-of-care therapy. The specimen comprised PBMCs, sampled from a glioma patient treated with radiotherapy, temozolomide or both. The V call is TRBV30, the J call TRBJ1-6; tentatively, D is TRBD1 (6 bases). This clonotype was obtained from a man aged 35-49 years with glioma. The CDR3 DNA sequence: TGTGCCTGGAGACAGGGAAGCTCCTATAATTCACCCCTCCACTTT. This translates into CAWRQGSSYNSPLHF. The variable domain in full, completed from reference TRBV30 and TRBJ1-6, reads SQTIHQWPATLVQPVGSPLSLECTVEGTSNPNLYWYRQAAGRGLQLLFYSVGIGQISSEVPQNLSASRPQDRQFILSSKKLLLSDSGFYLCAWRQGSSYNSPLHFGNGTRLTVT.